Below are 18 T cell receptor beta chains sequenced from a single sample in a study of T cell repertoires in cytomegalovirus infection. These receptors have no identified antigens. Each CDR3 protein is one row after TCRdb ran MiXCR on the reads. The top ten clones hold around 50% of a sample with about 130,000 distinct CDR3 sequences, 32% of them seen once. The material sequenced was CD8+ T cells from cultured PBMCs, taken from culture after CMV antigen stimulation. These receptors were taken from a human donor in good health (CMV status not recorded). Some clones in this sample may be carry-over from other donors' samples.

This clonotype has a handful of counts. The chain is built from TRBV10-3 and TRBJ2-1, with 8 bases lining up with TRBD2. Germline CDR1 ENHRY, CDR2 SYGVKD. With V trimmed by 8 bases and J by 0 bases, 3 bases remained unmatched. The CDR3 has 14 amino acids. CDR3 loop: CAIRGGGSYNEQFF. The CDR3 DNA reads TGTGCCATCCGGGGGGGGGGCTCCTACAATGAGCAGTTCTTC.

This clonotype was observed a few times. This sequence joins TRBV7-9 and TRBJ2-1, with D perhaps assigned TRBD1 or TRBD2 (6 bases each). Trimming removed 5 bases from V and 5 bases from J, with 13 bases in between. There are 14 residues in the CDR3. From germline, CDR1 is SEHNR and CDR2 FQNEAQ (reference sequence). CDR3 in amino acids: CASSPVGGNNEQFF. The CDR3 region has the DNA TGTGCCAGCAGCCCCGTCGGGGGCAACAATGAGCAGTTCTTC.

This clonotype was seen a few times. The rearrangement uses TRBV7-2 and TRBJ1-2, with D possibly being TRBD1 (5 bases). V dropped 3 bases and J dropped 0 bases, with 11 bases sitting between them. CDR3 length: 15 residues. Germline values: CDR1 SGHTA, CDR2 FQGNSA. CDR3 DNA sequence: TGTGCCAGCAGCTTCGGCAGGGAAACTAACTATGGCTACACCTTC. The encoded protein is CASSFGRETNYGYTF.

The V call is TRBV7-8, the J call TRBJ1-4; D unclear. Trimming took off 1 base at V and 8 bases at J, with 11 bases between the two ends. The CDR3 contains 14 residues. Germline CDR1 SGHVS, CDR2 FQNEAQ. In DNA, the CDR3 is TGTGCCAGCAGCTTAGGTCTGATTGGGGAAAAACTGTTTTTT. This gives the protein CASSLGLIGEKLFF.

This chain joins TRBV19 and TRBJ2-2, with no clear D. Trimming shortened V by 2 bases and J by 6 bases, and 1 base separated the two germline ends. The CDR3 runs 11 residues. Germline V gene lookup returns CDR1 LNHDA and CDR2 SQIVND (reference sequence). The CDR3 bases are TGTGCCAGTAGTATACCCGGGGAGCTGTTTTTT. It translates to CASSIPGELFF.

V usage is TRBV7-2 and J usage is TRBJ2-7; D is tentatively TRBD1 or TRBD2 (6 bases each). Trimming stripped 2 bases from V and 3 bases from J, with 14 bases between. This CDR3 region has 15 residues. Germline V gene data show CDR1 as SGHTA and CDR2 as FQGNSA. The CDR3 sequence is CASSLWGADLYEQYF. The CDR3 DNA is TGTGCCAGCAGCTTATGGGGGGCTGATCTCTACGAGCAGTACTTC.

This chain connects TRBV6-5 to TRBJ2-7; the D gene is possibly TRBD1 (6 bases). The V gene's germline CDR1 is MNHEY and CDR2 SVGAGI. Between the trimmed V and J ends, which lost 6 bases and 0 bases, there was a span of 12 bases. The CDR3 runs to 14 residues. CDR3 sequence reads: CASRTTGSSYEQYF. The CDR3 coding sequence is TGTGCCAGCAGGACGACAGGAAGCTCCTACGAGCAGTACTTC.

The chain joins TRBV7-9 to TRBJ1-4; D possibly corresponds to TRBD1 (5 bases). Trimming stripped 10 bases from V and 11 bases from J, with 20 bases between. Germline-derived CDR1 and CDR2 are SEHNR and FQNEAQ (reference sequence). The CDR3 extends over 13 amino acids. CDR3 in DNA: TGTGCCACTGAAGGGGACCACGTTTGGAAACTGTTTTTT. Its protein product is CATEGDHVWKLFF.

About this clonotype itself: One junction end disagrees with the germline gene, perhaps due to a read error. In nucleotides, the CDR3 is TGTGCCAGCAGCGCGGGGGCCGGGGGGAGCCCGCTAATCTTC. It translates to CASSAGAGGSPLIF. The chain recombines TRBV9 with TRBJ2-1, with D perhaps TRBD2 (7 bases). Germline V lookup: CDR1 SGDLS, CDR2 YYNGEE. The CDR3 totals 14 residues.

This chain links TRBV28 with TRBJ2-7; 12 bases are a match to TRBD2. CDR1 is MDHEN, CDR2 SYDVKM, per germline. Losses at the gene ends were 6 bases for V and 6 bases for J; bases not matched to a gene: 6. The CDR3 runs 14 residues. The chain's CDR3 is CASRSSGGAPEQYF. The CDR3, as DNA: TGTGCCAGCAGATCTAGCGGGGGGGCCCCCGAGCAGTACTTC.

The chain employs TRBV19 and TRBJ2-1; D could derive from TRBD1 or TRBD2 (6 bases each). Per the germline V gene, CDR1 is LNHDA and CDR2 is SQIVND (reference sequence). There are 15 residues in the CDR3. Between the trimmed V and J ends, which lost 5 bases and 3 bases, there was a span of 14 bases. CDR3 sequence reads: CASSSGDSRYNEQFF. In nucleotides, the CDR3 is TGTGCCAGTAGTTCAGGGGACTCCCGCTACAATGAGCAGTTCTTC.

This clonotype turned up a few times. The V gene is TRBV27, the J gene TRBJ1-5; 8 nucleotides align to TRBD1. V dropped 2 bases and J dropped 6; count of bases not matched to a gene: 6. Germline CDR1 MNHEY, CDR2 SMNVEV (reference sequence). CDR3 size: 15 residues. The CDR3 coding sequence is TGTGCCAGCAGTTTAGGGCAGGGGGCTTTTCAGCCCCAGCATTTT. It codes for CASSLGQGAFQPQHF.

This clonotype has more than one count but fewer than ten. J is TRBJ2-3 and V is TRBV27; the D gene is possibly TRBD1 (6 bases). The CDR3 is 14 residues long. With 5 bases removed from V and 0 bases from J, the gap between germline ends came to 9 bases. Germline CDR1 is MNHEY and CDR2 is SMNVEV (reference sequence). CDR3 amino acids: CASSATGSTDTQYF. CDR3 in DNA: TGTGCCAGCAGTGCGACAGGTAGCACAGATACGCAGTATTTT.

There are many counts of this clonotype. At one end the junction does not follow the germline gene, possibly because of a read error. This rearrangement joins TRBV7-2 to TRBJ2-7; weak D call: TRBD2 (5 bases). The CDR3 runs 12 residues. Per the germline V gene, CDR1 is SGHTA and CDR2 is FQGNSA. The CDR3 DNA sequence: TGTGCCAGCAGCTTAATAGACCGGGATAAGACCTTC. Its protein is CASSLIDRDKTF.

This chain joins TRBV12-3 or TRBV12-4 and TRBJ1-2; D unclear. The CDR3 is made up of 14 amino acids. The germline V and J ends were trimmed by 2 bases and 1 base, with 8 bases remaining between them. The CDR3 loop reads CASSLYLGNYGYTF. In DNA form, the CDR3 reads TGTGCCAGCAGTTTATATCTGGGTAACTATGGCTACACCTTC.

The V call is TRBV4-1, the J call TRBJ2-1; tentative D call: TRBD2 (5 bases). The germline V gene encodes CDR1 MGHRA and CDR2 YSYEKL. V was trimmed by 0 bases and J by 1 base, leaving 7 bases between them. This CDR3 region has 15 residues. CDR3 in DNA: TGCGCCAGCAGCCAAGAGAGGGAGTCCTACAATGAGCAGTTCTTC. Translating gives CASSQERESYNEQFF.

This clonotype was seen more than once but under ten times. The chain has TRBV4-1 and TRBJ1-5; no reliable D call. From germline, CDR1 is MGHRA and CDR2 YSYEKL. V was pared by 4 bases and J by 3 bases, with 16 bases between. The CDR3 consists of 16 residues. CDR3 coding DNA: TGCGCCAGCAGCCCTTCTTTATTCGGTTACAATCAGCCCCAGCATTTT. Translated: CASSPSLFGYNQPQHF.

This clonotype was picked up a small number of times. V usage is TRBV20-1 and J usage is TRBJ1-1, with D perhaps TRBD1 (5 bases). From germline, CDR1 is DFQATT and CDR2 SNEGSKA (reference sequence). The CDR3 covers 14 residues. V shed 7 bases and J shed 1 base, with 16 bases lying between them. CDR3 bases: TGCAGTGTCGCGAACCCCGACAGGAACACTGAAGCTTTCTTT. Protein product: CSVANPDRNTEAFF.